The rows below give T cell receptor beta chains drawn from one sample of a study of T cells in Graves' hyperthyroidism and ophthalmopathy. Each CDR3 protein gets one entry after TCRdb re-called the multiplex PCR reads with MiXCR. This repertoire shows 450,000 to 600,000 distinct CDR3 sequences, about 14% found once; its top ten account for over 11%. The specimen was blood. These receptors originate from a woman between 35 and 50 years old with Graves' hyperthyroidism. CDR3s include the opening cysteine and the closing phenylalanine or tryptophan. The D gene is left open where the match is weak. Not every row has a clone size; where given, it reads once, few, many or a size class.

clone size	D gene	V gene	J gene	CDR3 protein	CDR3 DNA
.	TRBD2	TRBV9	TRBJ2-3	CASSVDGAGGQDTQYF	TGTGCCAGCAGCGTAGATGGAGCGGGAGGTCAAGATACGCAGTATTTT
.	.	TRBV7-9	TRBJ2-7	CASSLVGLDEQYF	TGTGCCAGCAGCTTAGTGGGTCTCGACGAGCAGTACTTC
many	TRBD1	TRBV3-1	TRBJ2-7	CASSHGGTGGYEQYF	TGTGCCAGCAGCCATGGCGGGACAGGGGGCTACGAGCAGTACTTC
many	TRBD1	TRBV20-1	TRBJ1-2	CSGRDSWYYGYTF	TGCAGTGGTAGGGACAGCTGGTATTATGGCTACACCTTC
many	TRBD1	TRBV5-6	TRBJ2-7	CASSRRTGVTYEQYF	TGTGCCAGCAGCCGGCGGACAGGGGTCACCTACGAGCAGTACTTC
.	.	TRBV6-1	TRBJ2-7	CASRRTTGVGYEQYF	TGTGCCAGCAGGCGAACGACAGGTGTGGGCTACGAGCAGTACTTC
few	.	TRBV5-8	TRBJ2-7	CASGVRGTGYEQYF	TGTGCCAGCGGAGTGAGGGGGACGGGCTACGAGCAGTACTTC
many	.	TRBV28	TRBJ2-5	CASSFGPTQETQYF	TGTGCCAGCAGTTTTGGACCGACCCAAGAGACCCAGTACTTC
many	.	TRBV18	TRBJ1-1	CASSSGPMNTEAFF	TGTGCCAGCTCATCGGGACCCATGAACACTGAAGCTTTCTTT
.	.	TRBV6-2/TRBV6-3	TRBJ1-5	CASSSLGPYQPQHF	TGTGCCAGCAGTTCCCTAGGGCCCTATCAGCCCCAGCATTTT
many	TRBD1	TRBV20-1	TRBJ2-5	CSASPFPGQGLETQYF	TGCAGTGCTAGTCCTTTTCCGGGACAGGGACTAGAGACCCAGTACTTC
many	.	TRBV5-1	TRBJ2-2	CASSLEAVSGELFF	TGCGCCAGCAGCTTGGAGGCGGTGTCCGGGGAGCTGTTTTTT
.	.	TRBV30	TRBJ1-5	CAWSVGTHSNQPQHF	TGTGCCTGGAGTGTAGGGACACATAGCAATCAGCCCCAGCATTTT
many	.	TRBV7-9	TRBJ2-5	CASSLNLRGSETQYF	TGTGCCAGCAGCTTAAATCTGCGGGGTTCAGAGACCCAGTACTTC
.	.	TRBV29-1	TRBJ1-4	CSVVLAATNEKLFF	TGCAGCGTTGTATTAGCTGCAACTAATGAAAAACTGTTTTTT
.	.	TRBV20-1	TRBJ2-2	CSARDQPTTGELFF	TGCAGTGCTAGAGACCAGCCAACCACCGGGGAGCTGTTTTTT
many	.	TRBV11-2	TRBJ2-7	CASSWGTGRSYEQYF	TGTGCCAGCAGCTGGGGGACGGGACGTTCCTACGAGCAGTACTTC
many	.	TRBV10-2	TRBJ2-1	CASSESRLVLFNEQFF	TGCGCCAGCAGTGAGAGCAGGCTAGTTCTCTTCAATGAGCAGTTCTTC
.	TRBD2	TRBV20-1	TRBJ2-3	CSANYGTSGSEDTQYF	TGCAGTGCAAACTACGGGACTAGCGGGAGTGAAGATACGCAGTATTTT
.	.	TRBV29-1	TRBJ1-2	CSVVRDADRDGYTF	TGCAGCGTTGTCCGGGACGCGGACCGGGACGGCTACACCTTC
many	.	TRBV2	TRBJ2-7	CASSEEFGSASAYEQYF	TGTGCCAGCAGTGAAGAGTTCGGGTCGGCTAGCGCGTACGAGCAGTACTTC
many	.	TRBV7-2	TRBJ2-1	CASSHGSSASYNEQFF	TGTGCCAGCAGCCATGGGTCTAGCGCCTCCTACAATGAGCAGTTCTTC
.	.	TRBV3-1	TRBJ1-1	CASSNPGTLNTEAFF	TGTGCCAGCAGCAACCCCGGGACACTAAACACTGAAGCTTTCTTT
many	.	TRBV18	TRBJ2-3	CASSLGIGSGTDTQYF	TGTGCCAGCTCCCTCGGAATCGGGAGTGGAACAGATACGCAGTATTTT
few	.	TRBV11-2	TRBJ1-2	CASSLGVWSNYGYTF	TGTGCCAGCAGCTTAGGAGTTTGGTCAAACTATGGCTACACCTTC
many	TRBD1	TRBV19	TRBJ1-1	CATRTGSNTEAFF	TGTGCCACCCGGACAGGATCGAACACTGAAGCTTTCTTT
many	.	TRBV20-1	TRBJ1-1	CSATRSTANTEAFF	TGCAGTGCTACCCGCTCGACGGCAAACACTGAAGCTTTCTTT
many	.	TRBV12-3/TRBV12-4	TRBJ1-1	CASSPSRWGDTEAFF	TGTGCCAGCAGTCCCTCCCGGTGGGGGGACACTGAAGCTTTCTTT
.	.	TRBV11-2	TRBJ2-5	CASSLGGGREETQYF	TGTGCCAGCAGCTTAGGGGGGGGCAGGGAAGAGACCCAGTACTTC
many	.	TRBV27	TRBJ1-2	CASSLTAANYGYTF	TGTGCCAGCAGTTTGACAGCAGCTAACTATGGCTACACCTTC
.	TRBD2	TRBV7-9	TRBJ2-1	CASSDSGIGNEQFF	TGTGCCAGCAGCGATAGCGGGATTGGCAATGAGCAGTTCTTC
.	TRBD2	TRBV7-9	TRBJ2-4	CASSFGAGGEGKNIQYF	TGTGCCAGCAGCTTTGGAGCGGGGGGAGAAGGCAAAAACATTCAGTACTTC
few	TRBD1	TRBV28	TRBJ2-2	CASSLSLFWTGINTGELFF	TGTGCCAGCAGTTTATCCCTTTTTTGGACAGGGATTAATACCGGGGAGCTGTTTTTT
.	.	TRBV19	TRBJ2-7	CASSLQVYYEQYF	TGTGCCAGTAGTCTACAGGTATATTACGAGCAGTACTTC
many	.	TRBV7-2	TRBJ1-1	CASSLDARPAGAFF	TGTGCCAGCAGCTTAGATGCACGGCCCGCGGGAGCTTTCTTT
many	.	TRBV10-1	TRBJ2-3	CASSRTEPYPQYF	TGCGCCAGCTCTAGGACAGAACCGTATCCGCAGTATTTT
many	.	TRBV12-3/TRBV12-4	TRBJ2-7	CASSLAGAYEQYF	TGTGCCAGCAGTTTAGCCGGGGCCTACGAGCAGTACTTC
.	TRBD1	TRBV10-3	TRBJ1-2	CAISEDRAAGYTF	TGTGCCATTAGTGAGGACAGGGCAGCTGGCTACACCTTC
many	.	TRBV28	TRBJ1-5	CASWKGIQPQHF	TGTGCCAGCTGGAAGGGGATTCAGCCCCAGCATTTT
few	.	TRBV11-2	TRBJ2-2	CASSLAGTSTGELFF	TGTGCCAGCAGCTTAGCTGGGACAAGTACCGGGGAGCTGTTTTTT
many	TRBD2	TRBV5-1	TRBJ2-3	CASSLVQRLAGVGDTQYF	TGCGCCAGCAGCTTGGTACAGCGACTAGCGGGAGTGGGGGATACGCAGTATTTT
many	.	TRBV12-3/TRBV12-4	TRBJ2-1	CASSLGGGLRAGVEQFF	TGTGCCAGCAGTCTAGGAGGCGGGTTACGGGCTGGGGTTGAGCAGTTCTTC
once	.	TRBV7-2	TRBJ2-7	CASSLMATVDYEQYF	TGTGCCAGCAGCTTAATGGCGACGGTCGACTACGAGCAGTACTTC
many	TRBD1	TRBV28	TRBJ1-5	CASSPRQGHNQPQHF	TGTGCCAGCAGTCCGAGACAGGGTCACAATCAGCCCCAGCATTTT